The rows below give T cell receptor beta chains drawn from one sample of a study of CD8 T cells in Susac syndrome. Each CDR3 protein gets one entry after TCRdb re-called the immunoSEQ multiplex PCR reads with MiXCR. Among 330,000 or so distinct CDR3 sequences listed, 89% were seen once. The specimen was CD8+ T cells from PBMCs. The receptors were sampled from a human donor with multiple sclerosis. Each CDR3 is given with its conserved first and last residue. The D gene is left open where the match is weak. Expanded clones get a size class; other rows say once, few or many, or leave the size out.

D gene	V gene	J gene	clone size	CDR3 protein	CDR3 DNA
TRBD1	TRBV12-3/TRBV12-4	TRBJ2-7	.	CASSSPDRSRDEQYF	TGTGCCAGCAGTTCCCCGGACAGGTCACGAGACGAGCAGTACTTC
TRBD2	TRBV6-1	TRBJ2-7	.	CASREATYEQYF	TGTGCCAGCCGGGAGGCCACCTACGAGCAGTACTTC
.	TRBV20-1	TRBJ2-4	.	CSAPQGTTQYF	TGCAGTGCCCCCCAGGGAACAACTCAGTACTTC
.	TRBV7-9	TRBJ2-5	.	CASSSRDQREETQYF	TGTGCCAGCAGCTCAAGGGACCAGAGAGAAGAGACCCAGTACTTC
.	TRBV6-1	TRBJ2-7	.	CASSEPGDLYEQYF	TGTGCCAGCAGTGAACCCGGGGACCTCTACGAGCAGTACTTC
TRBD2	TRBV5-4	TRBJ2-2	.	CASSLELASTGELFF	TGTGCCAGCAGCTTGGAACTAGCGAGCACCGGGGAGCTGTTTTTT
.	TRBV29-1	TRBJ2-6	.	CSVERRSSGANVLTF	TGCAGCGTTGAGCGCAGGTCCTCTGGGGCCAACGTCCTGACTTTC
TRBD2	TRBV4-3	TRBJ2-3	.	CASSQRLAYIRNDTDTQYF	TGCGCCAGCAGCCAAAGACTAGCTTACATTCGAAACGACACAGATACGCAGTATTTT
TRBD2	TRBV30	TRBJ2-1	.	CAWSPGRGAYNEQFF	TGTGCCTGGTCCCCTGGGCGGGGGGCATACAATGAGCAGTTCTTC
.	TRBV30	TRBJ1-3	.	CAGYGPRSGNTIYF	TGTGCCGGGTATGGTCCCCGCTCTGGAAACACCATATATTTT
.	TRBV4-1	TRBJ1-1	.	CASSQEPGPLLEDTEAFF	TGCGCCAGCAGCCAAGAACCCGGGCCCCTGCTAGAGGACACTGAAGCTTTCTTT
TRBD1	TRBV10-3	TRBJ2-7	.	CATLQAGGPKDEQYF	TGTGCCACCTTGCAAGCAGGGGGACCAAAGGACGAGCAGTACTTC
.	TRBV4-3	TRBJ2-7	few	CASSPTGGSYEQYF	TGTGCCAGCAGTCCCACAGGCGGCTCCTACGAGCAGTACTTC
.	TRBV30	TRBJ1-5	.	CAWSDGQSNQPQHF	TGTGCCTGGAGTGACGGACAGTCAAATCAGCCCCAGCATTTT
.	TRBV5-1	TRBJ2-7	.	CASSLVYSEQYF	TGCGCCAGCAGCTTGGTCTACAGCGAGCAGTACTTC
TRBD2	TRBV7-9	TRBJ2-5	.	CASSQRTSGQETQYF	TGTGCCAGCAGCCAAAGGACTAGCGGCCAAGAGACCCAGTACTTC
.	TRBV20-1	TRBJ2-4	.	CSATDSWGIQYF	TGCAGTGCCACCGACAGTTGGGGCATTCAGTACTTC
TRBD2	TRBV27	TRBJ2-3	.	CASSLSRLAETDTQYF	TGTGCCAGCAGTTTATCTCGACTAGCGGAAACAGATACGCAGTATTTT
.	TRBV7-2	TRBJ2-7	few	CANLLGTRTYEQYF	TGTGCCAACCTCCTCGGGACAAGGACCTACGAGCAGTACTTC
.	TRBV7-9	TRBJ2-1	.	CASSSERGSYNEQFF	TGTGCCAGCAGCTCTGAGAGGGGGTCCTACAATGAGCAGTTCTTC
TRBD2	TRBV20-1	TRBJ2-7	.	CSALTSGRTPYEQYF	TGCAGTGCTCTGACTAGCGGGAGGACTCCCTACGAGCAGTACTTC
TRBD1	TRBV7-8	TRBJ1-5	.	CASRPGTGGIQPQHF	TGTGCCAGCAGGCCCGGGACAGGGGGTATTCAGCCCCAGCATTTT
TRBD1	TRBV28	TRBJ2-1	.	CASSLTPGQMYNEQFF	TGTGCCAGCAGTCTTACTCCGGGACAGATGTACAATGAGCAGTTCTTC
TRBD1	TRBV4-3	TRBJ2-7	.	CASSQIQGTYEQYF	TGCGCCAGCAGCCAAATACAGGGGACCTACGAGCAGTACTTC
.	TRBV19	TRBJ1-5	.	CASRINSYSNQPQHF	TGTGCCAGTAGAATCAATTCCTATAGCAATCAGCCCCAGCATTTT
TRBD2	TRBV14	TRBJ2-1	.	CASSQDLSGVYNEQFF	TGTGCCAGCAGCCAAGATCTCAGCGGGGTTTACAATGAGCAGTTCTTC
TRBD2	TRBV7-2	TRBJ2-7	.	CASSNLAGDHPYEQYF	TGTGCCAGCAGTAATCTAGCGGGAGATCACCCCTACGAGCAGTACTTC
.	TRBV24-1	TRBJ2-5	.	CATSDTGLGETQYF	TGTGCCACCAGTGATACTGGCCTGGGAGAGACCCAGTACTTC
.	TRBV9	TRBJ2-6	.	CASSDDPALSGANVLTF	TGTGCCAGCAGCGACGACCCGGCGCTCTCTGGGGCCAACGTCCTGACTTTC
TRBD1	TRBV5-6	TRBJ2-3	.	CASSPPPWRQGSTDTQYF	TGTGCCAGCAGCCCTCCACCCTGGCGACAGGGGAGCACAGATACGCAGTATTTT
.	TRBV27	TRBJ1-2	.	CASSSYSGNGYTF	TGTGCCAGCAGTTCCTACTCTGGGAATGGCTACACCTTC
.	TRBV6-5	TRBJ2-2	.	CASSYSGGTGELFF	TGTGCCAGCAGTTACTCGGGGGGCACCGGGGAGCTGTTTTTT
.	TRBV6-5	TRBJ1-1	.	CASSYSARGRVNTEAFF	TGTGCCAGCAGTTACTCGGCCAGGGGTCGGGTGAACACTGAAGCTTTCTTT
.	TRBV2	TRBJ2-3	.	CASRRLEDTQYF	TGTGCCAGCAGGCGTCTTGAGGATACGCAGTATTTT
.	TRBV28	TRBJ1-2	.	CASSLRGPANYGYTF	TGTGCCAGCAGTTTACGGGGTCCGGCTAACTATGGCTACACCTTC
TRBD2	TRBV5-1	TRBJ2-4	.	CASSLAAGGPGEAKNIQYF	TGCGCCAGCAGCTTGGCGGCGGGAGGGCCCGGGGAAGCCAAAAACATTCAGTACTTC
.	TRBV6-5	TRBJ1-1	.	CASSYSKGAVTEAFF	TGTGCCAGCAGTTACTCGAAAGGGGCGGTCACTGAAGCTTTCTTT
TRBD1	TRBV19	TRBJ1-2	.	CASTPGTGGVYGYTF	TGTGCCAGTACCCCTGGGACAGGGGGCGTCTATGGCTACACCTTC
TRBD2	TRBV7-6	TRBJ2-1	.	CASSLASGRASSYNEQFF	TGTGCCAGCAGCTTAGCTAGCGGGAGGGCCAGCTCCTACAATGAGCAGTTCTTC
.	TRBV20-1	TRBJ2-7	.	CSARDPYRRMEADYEQYF	TGCAGTGCTAGAGATCCTTATCGCCGTATGGAGGCGGACTACGAGCAGTACTTC
.	TRBV27	TRBJ2-1	.	CASSFHQGSYNEQFF	TGTGCCAGCAGTTTTCACCAGGGCTCCTACAATGAGCAGTTCTTC
.	TRBV9	TRBJ2-1	.	CASSGRDNSYNEQFF	TGTGCCAGCAGCGGCCGGGACAACTCCTACAATGAGCAGTTCTTC
.	TRBV11-2	TRBJ1-3	once	CASSPFGQTFTGNTIYF	TGTGCCAGCAGCCCCTTTGGACAGACCTTCACTGGAAACACCATATATTTT
.	TRBV20-1	TRBJ2-3	.	CSAREGTTQYF	TGCAGTGCTAGGGAGGGTACCACGCAGTATTTT
TRBD2	TRBV4-1	TRBJ2-7	few	CASSQEASGSYEQYF	TGCGCCAGCAGCCAAGAGGCTAGCGGGAGTTACGAGCAGTACTTC
.	TRBV24-1	TRBJ1-2	.	CATSDSTVFDGYTF	TGTGCCACCAGTGATTCGACTGTCTTCGATGGCTACACCTTC
.	TRBV14	TRBJ1-1	.	CASSPRVRGVNTEAFF	TGTGCCAGCAGCCCCCGGGTTCGAGGAGTGAACACTGAAGCTTTCTTT
TRBD2	TRBV28	TRBJ2-1	.	CASSPGLAGGHEQFF	TGTGCCAGCAGCCCAGGACTAGCGGGGGGGCATGAGCAGTTCTTC
TRBD1	TRBV27	TRBJ2-7	.	CASSSYSWDSTTEQYF	TGTGCCAGCAGTTCTTATTCTTGGGACAGTACAACCGAGCAGTACTTC
.	TRBV6-2/TRBV6-3	TRBJ2-2	.	CASSYGVLTGELFF	TGTGCCAGCAGTTACGGTGTACTCACCGGGGAGCTGTTTTTT
TRBD1	TRBV6-1	TRBJ1-1	.	CASSEIPGGLTEAFF	TGTGCCAGCAGTGAAATTCCAGGGGGCTTGACTGAAGCTTTCTTT
TRBD1	TRBV13	TRBJ2-1	once	CASSSTGTGVGEQFF	TGTGCCAGCAGCTCCACCGGGACAGGGGTCGGTGAGCAGTTCTTC
.	TRBV7-9	TRBJ1-4	.	CASSYTPGRSNEKLFF	TGTGCCAGCAGCTATACCCCGGGGCGCTCCAATGAAAAACTGTTTTTT
TRBD2	TRBV6-2/TRBV6-3	TRBJ2-1	.	CASSYGIRGGMDEQFF	TGTGCCAGCAGTTACGGAATACGGGGGGGCATGGATGAGCAGTTCTTC
.	TRBV10-3	TRBJ2-1	.	CAITGSVTYNEQFF	TGTGCCATCACTGGTTCCGTGACCTACAATGAGCAGTTCTTC
.	TRBV11-2	TRBJ2-3	.	CASSSVVGRSTQYF	TGTGCCAGCAGCTCCGTAGTGGGCCGTTCTACGCAGTATTTT
.	TRBV11-2	TRBJ2-1	.	CASRTQGPGQFF	TGTGCCAGCAGGACACAGGGTCCCGGGCAGTTCTTC
.	TRBV29-1	TRBJ1-1	.	CSVAGTGAGTEAFF	TGCAGCGTTGCAGGTACGGGGGCTGGCACTGAAGCTTTCTTT
.	TRBV27	TRBJ2-1	.	CASSPTSLPFNEQFF	TGTGCCAGCAGTCCCACCTCCTTGCCGTTCAATGAGCAGTTCTTC